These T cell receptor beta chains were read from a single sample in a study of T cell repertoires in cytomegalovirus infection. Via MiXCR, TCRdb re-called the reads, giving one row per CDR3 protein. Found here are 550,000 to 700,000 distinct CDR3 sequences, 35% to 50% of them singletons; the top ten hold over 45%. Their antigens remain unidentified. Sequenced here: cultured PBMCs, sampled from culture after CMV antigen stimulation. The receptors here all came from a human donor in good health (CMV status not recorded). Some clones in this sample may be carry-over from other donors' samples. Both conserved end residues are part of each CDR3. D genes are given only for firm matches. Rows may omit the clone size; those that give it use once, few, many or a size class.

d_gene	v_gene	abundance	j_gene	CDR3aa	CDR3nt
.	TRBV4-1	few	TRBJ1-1	CASSPVPSTEAFF	TGCGCCAGCAGCCCCGTCCCTAGCACTGAAGCTTTCTTT
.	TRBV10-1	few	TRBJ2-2	CASSVTSPGELFF	TGCGCCAGCAGTGTCACTAGTCCCGGGGAGCTGTTTTTT
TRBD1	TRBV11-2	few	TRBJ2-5	CASSFSGGRQETQYF	TGTGCCAGCAGCTTTTCAGGGGGCCGCCAAGAGACCCAGTACTTC
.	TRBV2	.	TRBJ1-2	CASSDFREGYTF	TGTGCCAGCAGTGATTTCCGGGAAGGCTACACCTTC
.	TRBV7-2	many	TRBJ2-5	CASSLGNALQETQYF	TGTGCCAGCAGCCTGGGGAACGCACTACAAGAGACCCAGTACTTC
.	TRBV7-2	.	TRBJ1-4	CASSYRTAEEKLFF	TGTGCCAGCAGCTACCGGACAGCGGAGGAAAAACTGTTTTTT
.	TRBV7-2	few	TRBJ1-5	CASSPWGNQPQHF	TGTGCCAGCAGCCCCTGGGGGAATCAGCCCCAGCATTTT
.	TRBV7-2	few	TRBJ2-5	CASSRDPPGRYETQYF	TGTGCCAGCAGCCGAGACCCCCCGGGGAGGTATGAGACCCAGTACTTC
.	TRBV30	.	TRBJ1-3	CAWSVGPGSGNTIYF	TGTGCCTGGAGTGTGGGCCCTGGCTCTGGAAACACCATATATTTT
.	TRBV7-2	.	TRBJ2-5	CASRKALMNGQYF	TGTGCCAGCAGAAAGGCCCTGATGAATGGCCAGTACTTC
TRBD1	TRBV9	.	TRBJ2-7	CASSVGDRGLGEQYF	TGTGCCAGCAGCGTAGGGGACAGGGGGCTCGGCGAGCAGTACTTC
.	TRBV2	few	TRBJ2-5	CASSPLRGTGTQYF	TGTGCCAGCAGTCCGCTGAGGGGGACGGGGACCCAGTACTTC
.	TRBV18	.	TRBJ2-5	CASALETQYF	TGTGCCAGCGCCTTGGAGACCCAGTACTTC
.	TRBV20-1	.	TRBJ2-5	CSANGPGEETQYF	TGCAGTGCAAACGGACCCGGGGAAGAGACCCAGTACTTC
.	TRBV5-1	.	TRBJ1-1	CASSRGEGLGTEAFF	TGCGCCAGCAGCCGAGGGGAGGGGTTGGGCACTGAAGCTTTCTTT
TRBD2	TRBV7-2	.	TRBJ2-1	CASSKRGTSGGGSYNEQFF	TGTGCCAGCAGCAAACGGGGGACTAGCGGGGGGGGGTCCTACAATGAGCAGTTCTTC
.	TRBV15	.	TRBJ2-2	CATSRVPGLPGELFF	TGTGCCACCAGCAGAGTTCCAGGACTTCCCGGGGAGCTGTTTTTT
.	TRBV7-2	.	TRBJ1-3	CASSSGLHSGNTIYF	TGTGCCAGCAGCTCGGGCCTGCACTCTGGAAACACCATATATTTT
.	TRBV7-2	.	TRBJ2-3	CASSTWTHWDTQYF	TGTGCCAGCAGTACCTGGACTCACTGGGATACGCAGTATTTT
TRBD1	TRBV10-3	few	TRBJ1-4	CAISEDRGAEKLFF	TGTGCCATCAGTGAGGACAGGGGAGCTGAAAAACTGTTTTTT
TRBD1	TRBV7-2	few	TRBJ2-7	CASTLRTGDYEQYF	TGTGCCAGCACCTTGAGGACAGGAGACTACGAGCAGTACTTC
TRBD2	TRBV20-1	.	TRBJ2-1	CSARQGTSGGPSGNEQFF	TGCAGTGCTAGGCAGGGGACTAGCGGGGGGCCGTCGGGCAATGAGCAGTTCTTC